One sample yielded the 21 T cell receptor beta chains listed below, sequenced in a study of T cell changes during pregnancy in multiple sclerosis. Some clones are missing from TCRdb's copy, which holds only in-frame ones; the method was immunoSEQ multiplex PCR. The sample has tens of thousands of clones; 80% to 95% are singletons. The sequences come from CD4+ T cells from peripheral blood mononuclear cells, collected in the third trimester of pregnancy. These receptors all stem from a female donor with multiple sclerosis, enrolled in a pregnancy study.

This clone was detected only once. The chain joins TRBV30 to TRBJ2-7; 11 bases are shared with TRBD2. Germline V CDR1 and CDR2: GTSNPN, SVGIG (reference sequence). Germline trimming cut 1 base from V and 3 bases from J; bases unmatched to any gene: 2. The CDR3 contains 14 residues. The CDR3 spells CAWSGTSGYYEQYF. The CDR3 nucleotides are TGTGCCTGGAGTGGGACTAGCGGGTACTACGAGCAGTACTTC.

The CDR3, as DNA: TGTGCCAGCAGGGGACAGGGGAACACTGAAGCTTTCTTT. This encodes CASRGQGNTEAFF. The chain links TRBV2 to TRBJ1-1; TRBD1 agrees at 9 bases. This CDR3 comprises 13 residues. From germline, CDR1 is SNHLY and CDR2 FYNNEI. J gave up 1 base and V 6 bases, and 0 bases lay outside the gene matches.

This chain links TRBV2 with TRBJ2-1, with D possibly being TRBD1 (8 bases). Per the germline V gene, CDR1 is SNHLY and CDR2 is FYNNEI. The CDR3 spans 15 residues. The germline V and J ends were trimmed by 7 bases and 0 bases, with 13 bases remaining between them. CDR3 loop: CASNRGGSSYNEQFF. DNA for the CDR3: TGTGCCAGCAACAGGGGGGGGAGCTCCTACAATGAGCAGTTCTTC.

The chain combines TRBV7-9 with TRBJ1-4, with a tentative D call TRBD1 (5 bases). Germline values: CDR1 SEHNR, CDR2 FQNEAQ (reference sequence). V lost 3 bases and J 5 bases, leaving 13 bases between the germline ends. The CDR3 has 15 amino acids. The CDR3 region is CASSFGGTGNEKLFF. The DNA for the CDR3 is TGTGCCAGCAGCTTTGGAGGGACGGGGAATGAAAAACTGTTTTTT.

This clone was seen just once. CDR3: CASSESEVSLPRTVLVCRGEAFF. In DNA, the CDR3 is TGCGCCAGCAGTGAGTCTGAGGTGTCCTTACCGAGGACAGTGTTAGTTTGTAGAGGTGAAGCTTTCTTT. The chain recombines TRBV10-1 with TRBJ1-1; TRBD1 might be the D (6 bases). The CDR3 covers 23 residues. From germline, CDR1 is WNHNN and CDR2 SYGVQD (reference sequence). Trimming left V 0 bases short and J 7 bases short, with 39 bases between.

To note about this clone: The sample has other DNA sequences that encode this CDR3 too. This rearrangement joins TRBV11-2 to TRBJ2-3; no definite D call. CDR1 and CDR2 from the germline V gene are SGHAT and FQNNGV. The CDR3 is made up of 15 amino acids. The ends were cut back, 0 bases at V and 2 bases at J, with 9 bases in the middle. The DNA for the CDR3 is TGTGCCAGCAGCTTAGACGGAGCTGCCACAGATACGCAGTATTTT. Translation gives CASSLDGAATDTQYF.

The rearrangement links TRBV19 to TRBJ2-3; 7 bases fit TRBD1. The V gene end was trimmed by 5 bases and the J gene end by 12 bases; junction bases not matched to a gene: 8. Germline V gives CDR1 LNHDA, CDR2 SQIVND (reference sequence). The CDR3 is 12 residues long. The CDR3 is CASSLPRQGQYF. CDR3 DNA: TGTGCCAGTAGTCTTCCTCGACAGGGCCAGTATTTT.

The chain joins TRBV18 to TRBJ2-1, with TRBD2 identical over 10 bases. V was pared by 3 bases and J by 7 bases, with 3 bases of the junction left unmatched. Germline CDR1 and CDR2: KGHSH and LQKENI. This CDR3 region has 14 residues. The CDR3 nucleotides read TGTGCCAGCTCACCTCGAGCGGGAGGGAATGAGCAGTTCTTC. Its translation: CASSPRAGGNEQFF. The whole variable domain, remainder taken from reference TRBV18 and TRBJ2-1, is NAGVMQNPRHLVRRRGQEARLRCSPMKGHSHVYWYRQLPEEGLKFMVYLQKENIIDESGMPKERFSAEFPKEGPSILRIQQVVRGDSAAYFCASSPRAGGNEQFFGPGTRLTVL.

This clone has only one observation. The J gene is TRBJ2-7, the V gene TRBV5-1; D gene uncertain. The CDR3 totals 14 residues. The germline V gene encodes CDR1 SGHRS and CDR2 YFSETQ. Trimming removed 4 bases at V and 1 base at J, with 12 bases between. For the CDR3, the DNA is TGCGCCAGCAGCCAGGATGGGCGATCCTACGAGCAGTACTTC. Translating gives CASSQDGRSYEQYF.

CDR3 bases: TGTGCCAGCAGCGTAGGGGGACACCCTTCGGACGAGCAGTACTTC. Its protein is CASSVGGHPSDEQYF. The rearrangement joins TRBV9 to TRBJ2-7, with a tentative D call TRBD1 (6 bases). This CDR3 contains 15 residues. V shed 0 bases and J shed 5 bases, with 15 bases lying between them. Germline V gene lookup returns CDR1 SGDLS and CDR2 YYNGEE.

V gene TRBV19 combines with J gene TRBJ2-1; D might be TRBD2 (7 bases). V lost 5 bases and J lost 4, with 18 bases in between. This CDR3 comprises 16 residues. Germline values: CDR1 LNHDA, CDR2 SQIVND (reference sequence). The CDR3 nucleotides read TGTGCCAGTAGTTTAAGAGGGGGGGCCAAATACAATGAGCAGTTCTTC. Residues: CASSLRGGAKYNEQFF.

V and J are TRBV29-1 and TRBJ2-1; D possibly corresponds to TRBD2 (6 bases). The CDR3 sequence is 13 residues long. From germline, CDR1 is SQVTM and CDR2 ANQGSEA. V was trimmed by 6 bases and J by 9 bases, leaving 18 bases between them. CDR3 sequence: CSVRTRGLGEQFF. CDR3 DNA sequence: TGCAGCGTCCGCACGCGGGGTCTCGGTGAGCAGTTCTTC.

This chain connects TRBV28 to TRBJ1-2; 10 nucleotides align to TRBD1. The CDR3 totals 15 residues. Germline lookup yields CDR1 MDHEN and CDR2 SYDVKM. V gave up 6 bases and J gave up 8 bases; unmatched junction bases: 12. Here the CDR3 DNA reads TGTGCCAGCAGGATGTTTATGGGACAGGGGTCCGGCTACACCTTC. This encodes CASRMFMGQGSGYTF.

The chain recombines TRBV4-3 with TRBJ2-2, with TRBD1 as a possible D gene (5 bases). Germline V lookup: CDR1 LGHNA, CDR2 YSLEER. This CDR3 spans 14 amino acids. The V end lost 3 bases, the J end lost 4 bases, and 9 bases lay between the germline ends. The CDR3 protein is CASSQGPATGELFF. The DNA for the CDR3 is TGCGCCAGCAGCCAGGGGCCGGCCACCGGGGAGCTGTTTTTT.

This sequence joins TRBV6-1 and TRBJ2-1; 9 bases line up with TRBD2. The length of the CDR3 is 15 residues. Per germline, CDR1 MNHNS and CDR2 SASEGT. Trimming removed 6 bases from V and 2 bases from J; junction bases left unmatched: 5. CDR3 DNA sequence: TGTGCCAGCAGGCTGACTAGCGGAACCTACAATGAGCAGTTCTTC. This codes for CASRLTSGTYNEQFF.

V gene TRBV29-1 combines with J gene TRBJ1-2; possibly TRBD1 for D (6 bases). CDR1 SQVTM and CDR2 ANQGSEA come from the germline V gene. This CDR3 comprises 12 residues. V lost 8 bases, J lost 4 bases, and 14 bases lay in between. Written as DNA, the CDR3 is TGCAGCATGTTCAGGGGTAGCTATGGCTACACCTTC. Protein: CSMFRGSYGYTF.

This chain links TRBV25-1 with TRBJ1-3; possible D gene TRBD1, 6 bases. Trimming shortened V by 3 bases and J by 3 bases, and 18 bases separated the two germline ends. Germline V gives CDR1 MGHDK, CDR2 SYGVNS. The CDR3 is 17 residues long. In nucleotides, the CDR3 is TGTGCCAGCAGTGAGGGGGCCCGGGGTGATAATGGAAACACCATATATTTT. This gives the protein CASSEGARGDNGNTIYF.

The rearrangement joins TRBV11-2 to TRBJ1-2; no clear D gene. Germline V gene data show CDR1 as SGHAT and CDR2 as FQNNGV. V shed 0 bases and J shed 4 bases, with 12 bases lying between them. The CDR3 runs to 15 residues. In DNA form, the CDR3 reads TGTGCCAGCAGCTTAGATCTGAGGGTTACCTATGGCTACACCTTC. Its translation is CASSLDLRVTYGYTF.

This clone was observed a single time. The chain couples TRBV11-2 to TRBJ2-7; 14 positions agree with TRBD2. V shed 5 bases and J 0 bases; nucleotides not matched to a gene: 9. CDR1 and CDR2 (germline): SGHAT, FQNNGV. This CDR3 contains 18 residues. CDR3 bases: TGTGCCAGCAGCCCCGGACTAGCGGGAGGAGGAGACTCCTACGAGCAGTACTTC. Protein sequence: CASSPGLAGGGDSYEQYF.

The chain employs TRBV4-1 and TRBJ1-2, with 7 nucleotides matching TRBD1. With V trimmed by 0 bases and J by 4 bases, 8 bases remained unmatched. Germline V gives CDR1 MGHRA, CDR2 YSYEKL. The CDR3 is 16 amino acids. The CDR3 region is CASSQDETGSIYGYTF. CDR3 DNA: TGCGCCAGCAGCCAAGATGAGACAGGGTCGATCTATGGCTACACCTTC.

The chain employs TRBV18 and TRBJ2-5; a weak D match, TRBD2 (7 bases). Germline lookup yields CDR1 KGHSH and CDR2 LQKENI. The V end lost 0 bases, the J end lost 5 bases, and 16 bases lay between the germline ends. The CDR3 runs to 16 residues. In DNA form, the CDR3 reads TGTGCCAGCTCACCACCGCTCCCGGGGGGCGTGGAGACCCAGTACTTC. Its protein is CASSPPLPGGVETQYF.